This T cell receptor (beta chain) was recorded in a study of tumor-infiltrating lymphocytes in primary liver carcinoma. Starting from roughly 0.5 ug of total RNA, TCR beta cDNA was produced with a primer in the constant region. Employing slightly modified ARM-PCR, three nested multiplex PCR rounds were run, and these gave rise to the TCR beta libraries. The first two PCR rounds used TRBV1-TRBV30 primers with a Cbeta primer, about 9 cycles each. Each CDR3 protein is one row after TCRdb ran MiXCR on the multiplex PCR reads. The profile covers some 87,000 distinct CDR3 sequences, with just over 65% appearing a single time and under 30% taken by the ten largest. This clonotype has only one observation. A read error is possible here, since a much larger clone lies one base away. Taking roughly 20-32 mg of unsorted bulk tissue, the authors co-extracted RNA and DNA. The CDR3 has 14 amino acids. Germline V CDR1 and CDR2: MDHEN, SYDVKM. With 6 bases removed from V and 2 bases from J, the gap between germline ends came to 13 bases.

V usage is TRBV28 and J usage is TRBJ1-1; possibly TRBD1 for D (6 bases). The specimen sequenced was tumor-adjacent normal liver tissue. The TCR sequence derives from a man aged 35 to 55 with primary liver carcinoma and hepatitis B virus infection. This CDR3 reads CASRKTGTNTEAFF. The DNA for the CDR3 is TGTGCCAGCAGGAAGACAGGTACTAACACTGAAGCTTTCTTT. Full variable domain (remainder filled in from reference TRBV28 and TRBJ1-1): DVKVTQSSRYLVKRTGEKVFLECVQDMDHENMFWYRQDPGLGLRLIYFSYDVKMKEKGDIPEGYSVSREKKERFSLILESASTNQTSMYLCASRKTGTNTEAFFGQGTRLTVV.